A selection of T cell receptor beta chains follows, all from one sample in a study of blood T cell repertoires in COVID-19. The assay was immunoSEQ multiplex PCR, and TCRdb's table has in-frame clones only and misses some. Of around 170,000 clones in the sample, about 90% are singletons; the top ten hold about 3.9%. Material for sequencing was peripheral blood. These receptors came from a woman between 65 and 79 years old with acute or convalescent COVID-19. CDR3s include the opening cysteine and the closing phenylalanine or tryptophan. A D gene is named only where the DNA matches it firmly. Expanded clones get a size class; other rows say once, few or many, or leave the size out.

TRBV3-1/TRBV3-2	-	TRBJ2-7	-	TGTGCCAGCAGCCTAGGTGGAGGGGATGGATACGAGCAGTACTTC	CASSLGGGDGYEQYF
TRBV6-6	-	TRBJ2-7	few	TGTGCCAGCAGTTACCCCGACAGGCTCACCTACGAGCAGTACTTC	CASSYPDRLTYEQYF
TRBV28	-	TRBJ2-5	-	TGTGCCAGCAGTTTTCTGGACAGACGATGGCAAGAGACCCAGTACTTC	CASSFLDRRWQETQYF
TRBV4-3	TRBD1	TRBJ1-3	-	TGCGCCAGCAGCCAATCCCGGGGGGACAGGGGTCTTACCTCTGGAAACACCATATATTTT	CASSQSRGDRGLTSGNTIYF
TRBV18	-	TRBJ1-1	-	TGTGCCAGCTCACCACAGGGAAGGGGTGCTGAAGCTTTCTTT	CASSPQGRGAEAFF
TRBV7-9	-	TRBJ2-7	-	TGTGCCAGCAGCGTGGACAGCTCCTACGAGCAGTACTTC	CASSVDSSYEQYF
TRBV3-1/TRBV3-2	TRBD1	TRBJ1-2	-	TGTGCCAGCAGCCAACTCCGGGACAGGGCTGGCTACACCTTC	CASSQLRDRAGYTF
TRBV28	TRBD1	TRBJ2-1	-	TGTGCCAGCAGTTTAACCCCGGGACAGGGGACCAATGAGCAGTTCTTC	CASSLTPGQGTNEQFF
TRBV7-9	-	TRBJ2-1	-	TGTGCCAGCAGCTTAGTTACCTACAATGAGCAGTTCTTC	CASSLVTYNEQFF
TRBV18	TRBD2	TRBJ2-3	-	TGTGCCAGCTCACTTTCGGCTAGCGGGGGGGCCAGAGATACGCAGTATTTT	CASSLSASGGARDTQYF
TRBV11-2	-	TRBJ2-4	-	TGTGCCAGCAGCACCCTAACCGGGGGTGGGACGAACAAAAACATTCAGTACTTC	CASSTLTGGGTNKNIQYF
TRBV24-1	-	TRBJ2-5	-	TGTGCCACCAGTGATTATAATGGGGCAAGAGACCAGTACCAAGAGACCCAGTACTTC	CATSDYNGARDQYQETQYF
TRBV2	-	TRBJ1-5	-	TGTGCCAGCAGTGGCGGGGGTTGGGGCAATCAGCCCCAGCATTTT	CASSGGGWGNQPQHF
TRBV18	TRBD1	TRBJ2-4	-	TGTGCCAGCTCATCCATCCGGGACAGCCAACCAAACATTCAGTACTTC	CASSSIRDSQPNIQYF
TRBV2	TRBD1	TRBJ1-1	once	TGTGCCAGCAGTGGACAGGGCACCACTGAAGCTTTCTTT	CASSGQGTTEAFF
TRBV4-1	-	TRBJ1-4	-	TGCGCCAGCAGCCAGAAAGGATCCGACAGTCTCTCTAATGAAAAACTGTTTTTT	CASSQKGSDSLSNEKLFF